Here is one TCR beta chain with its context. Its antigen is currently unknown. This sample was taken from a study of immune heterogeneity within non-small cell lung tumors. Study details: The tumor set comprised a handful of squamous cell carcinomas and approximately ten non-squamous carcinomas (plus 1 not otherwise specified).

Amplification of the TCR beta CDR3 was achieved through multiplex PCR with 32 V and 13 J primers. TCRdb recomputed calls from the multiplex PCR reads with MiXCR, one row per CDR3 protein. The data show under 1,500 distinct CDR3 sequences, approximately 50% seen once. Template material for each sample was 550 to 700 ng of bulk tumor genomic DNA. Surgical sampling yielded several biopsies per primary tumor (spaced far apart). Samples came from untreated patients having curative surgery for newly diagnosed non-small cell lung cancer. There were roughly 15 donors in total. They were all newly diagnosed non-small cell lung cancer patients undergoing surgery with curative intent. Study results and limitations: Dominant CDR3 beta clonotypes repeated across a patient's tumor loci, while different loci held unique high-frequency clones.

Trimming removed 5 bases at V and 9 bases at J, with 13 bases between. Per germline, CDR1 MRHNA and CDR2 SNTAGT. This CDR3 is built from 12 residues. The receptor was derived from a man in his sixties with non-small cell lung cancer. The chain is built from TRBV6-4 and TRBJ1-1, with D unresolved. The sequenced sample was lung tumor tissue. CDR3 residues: CASSYRGRQAFF. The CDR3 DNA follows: TGTGCCAGCAGTTACCGCGGCAGACAAGCTTTCTTT.